The 27 T cell receptor beta chains in this list originate from one sample, sequenced in a study of molecular identifiers for immune sequencing clone quantification. MiXCR, applied by TCRdb to the PCR reads, yields one record per CDR3 protein. The sample comprises 550,000 to 750,000 distinct CDR3 sequences, less than 20% of which are singletons, and around 0.9% rests with the top ten. The specimen was naive CD8+ T cells from blood, with Jurkat cell RNA spiked in. Described subset: FACS-sorted CD8+CD4-CCR7+CD45RA+ naive T cells. The receptors come from a human donor in good health. Some libraries in this study had Jurkat cell RNA spiked in.

At least ten counts were recorded for this clonotype. The V call is TRBV29-1, the J call TRBJ1-1, with D possibly TRBD1 on 6 matching bases. With 0 bases removed from V and 12 bases from J, the gap between germline ends came to 14 bases. The V gene's germline CDR1 is SQVTM and CDR2 ANQGSEA. The CDR3 totals 12 residues. CDR3 sequence (DNA): TGCAGCGTTGAAGATCCGGGGGCGAAAACTTTCTTT. Translating it yields CSVEDPGAKTFF.

The chain employs TRBV7-9 and TRBJ2-1; 9 nucleotides match TRBD2. Germline lookup yields CDR1 SEHNR and CDR2 FQNEAQ (reference sequence). The CDR3 covers 15 residues. V shed 2 bases, J shed 8 bases, and the junction held 7 bases outside the gene matches. The CDR3 bases are TGTGCCAGCAGCTTAAGGGCTAGCGGGACCGATGAGCAGTTCTTC. Translation: CASSLRASGTDEQFF.

The sample holds many counts of this clonotype. As DNA, the CDR3 is TGTGCCAGCAGAATTCTAGCGGGGGTGGGGAATGAGCAGTTCTTC. It translates to CASRILAGVGNEQFF. The chain uses TRBV12-3 or TRBV12-4 and TRBJ2-1; TRBD2 matches at 10 bases. Trimming cost V 6 bases and J 7 bases; bases outside gene matches: 9. The CDR3 length is 15 residues.

This clonotype was detected ten times or more. The chain employs TRBV27 and TRBJ1-4, with unresolved D. CDR1 and CDR2 (germline): MNHEY, SMNVEV (reference sequence). Trimming took 4 bases from V and 8 from J, leaving 11 bases between them. The CDR3 runs to 13 residues. CDR3 sequence: CASSYGFGEKLFF. The CDR3 DNA reads TGTGCCAGCAGTTACGGTTTTGGGGAAAAACTGTTTTTT.

On this clonotype: A much larger clone sits a single nucleotide away, making a read error possible. The J gene is TRBJ2-5, the V gene TRBV6-5; maybe TRBD1 (6 bases). Trimming removed 6 bases from V and 2 bases from J, with 16 bases in between. The germline gives CDR1 MNHEY, CDR2 SVGAGI. The CDR3 consists of 15 residues. DNA for the CDR3: TGTGCCAGCAGAACTTCAACAGGGTTACAAGAGACCCAGTACTTC. Its translation: CASRTSTGLQETQYF.

This clonotype was detected ten times or more. The chain has TRBV5-1 and TRBJ2-3; TRBD1 or TRBD2 may be the D gene (5 bases each). Germline CDR1 SGHRS, CDR2 YFSETQ. V was trimmed by 5 bases and J by 14 bases, leaving 15 bases between them. This CDR3 contains 11 residues. The CDR3 spells CASREGTTGYF. The DNA of the CDR3 is TGCGCCAGCAGAGAGGGGACCACGGGGTATTTT.

This clonotype has at least ten counts. The J gene is TRBJ1-5, the V gene TRBV7-9; no clear D gene. This CDR3 comprises 13 residues. Per the germline V gene, CDR1 is SEHNR and CDR2 is FQNEAQ (reference sequence). V lost 1 base and J lost 7, with 8 bases in between. The DNA for the CDR3 is TGTGCCAGCAGCTTAGATACCCTGCAGCCCCAGCATTTT. It specifies CASSLDTLQPQHF.

The chain combines TRBV7-9 with TRBJ1-4, with a weak D call TRBD1 (6 bases). The CDR3 has 15 residues. Between the trimmed V and J ends, which lost 5 bases and 7 bases, there was a span of 17 bases. CDR1 is SEHNR, CDR2 FQNEAQ, per germline (reference sequence). The CDR3 DNA reads TGTGCCAGCAGCCTAACCGGGACATCGGGTGAAAAACTGTTTTTT. Its protein is CASSLTGTSGEKLFF.

This clonotype has only a few counts. This chain uses TRBV20-1 with TRBJ2-1; no reliable D call. V was clipped by 2 bases and J by 5 bases, with 4 bases between them. This CDR3 spans 11 amino acids. Germline CDR1 is DFQATT and CDR2 is SNEGSKA (reference sequence). CDR3 protein: CSARRNNEQFF. CDR3 nucleotides: TGCAGTGCTAGAAGGAACAATGAGCAGTTCTTC.

The table lists this clonotype with many counts. The genes are TRBV29-1 and TRBJ2-1; 11 bases are a match to TRBD1. Trimming removed 3 bases from V and 7 bases from J; junction bases left unmatched: 11. The CDR3 length is 16 residues. CDR1 SQVTM and CDR2 ANQGSEA come from the germline V gene. The CDR3 sequence is CSVEGQGDGILNEQFF. DNA of the CDR3: TGCAGCGTTGAGGGACAGGGGGACGGGATTCTTAATGAGCAGTTCTTC.

V and J are TRBV4-3 and TRBJ2-7; 7 bases align to TRBD1. CDR1 LGHNA and CDR2 YSLEER come from the germline V gene. The CDR3 covers 15 residues. V lost 3 bases and J lost 5; bases outside the gene matches: 10. The CDR3 nucleotides read TGCGCCAGCAGCCACAGAAGAGGGGGCGGTCACGAGCAGTACTTC. Amino acids: CASSHRRGGGHEQYF.

In its sample, this clonotype was seen many times. The chain is built from TRBV20-1 and TRBJ1-6, with a tentative D call TRBD1 (5 bases). The length of the CDR3 is 17 residues. V was clipped by 0 bases and J by 0 bases, with 12 bases between them. Germline V lookup: CDR1 DFQATT, CDR2 SNEGSKA (reference sequence). As DNA, the CDR3 is TGCAGTGCTAGAGATCTTGACAGCCACTCCTATAATTCACCCCTCCACTTT. It translates to CSARDLDSHSYNSPLHF.

This clonotype was seen repeatedly, ten times or more. The gene calls are TRBV29-1 and TRBJ2-3; D may be TRBD2 (5 bases). CDR3 length equals 13 residues. In germline, CDR1 is SQVTM, CDR2 ANQGSEA. The V end lost 6 bases, the J end lost 1 base, and 11 bases lay between the germline ends. The chain's CDR3 is CSVNEGGTDTQYF. The DNA of the CDR3 is TGCAGCGTGAACGAGGGTGGCACAGATACGCAGTATTTT.

This clonotype was detected many times. The gene calls are TRBV14 and TRBJ2-7; D not certain. The CDR3 spans 15 residues. Deletions cut 3 bases from V and 5 bases from J, with 17 bases between. Per the germline V gene, CDR1 is SGHDN and CDR2 is FVKESK. CDR3 nucleotide sequence: TGTGCCAGCAGCCACCCCGGGTCGGGTTTCAACGAGCAGTACTTC. Its translation: CASSHPGSGFNEQYF.

The table lists this clonotype with many counts. The chain combines TRBV5-4 with TRBJ2-7, with D uncertain. Germline V CDR1 and CDR2: SGHNT, YYREEE (reference sequence). The CDR3 is 15 amino acids. V dropped 4 bases and J dropped 4 bases, with 18 bases sitting between them. This chain's CDR3 is CASSPYLTELYEQYF. The CDR3 nucleotides read TGTGCCAGCAGCCCTTATCTGACGGAGCTGTACGAGCAGTACTTC.

Regarding this clonotype: This sequence may be a read error, since a much larger clone differs from it by one base. The chain recombines TRBV7-6 with TRBJ2-5; 13 positions match TRBD2. Germline values: CDR1 SGHVS, CDR2 FNYEAQ. CDR3 length equals 16 residues. The CDR3 DNA sequence: TGTGCCGGCAGCCTAACTAGCGGGGGGGCCCGAGAGACCCAGTACTTC. Its protein is CAGSLTSGGARETQYF.

This clonotype has at least ten counts. Here the CDR3 reads CASSRGTPSGEQFF. In DNA, the CDR3 is TGTGCCAGCAGTCGCGGGACACCCTCCGGTGAGCAGTTCTTC. This chain links TRBV12-3 or TRBV12-4 with TRBJ2-1; either TRBD1 or TRBD2 may supply D (6 bases each). The CDR3 extends over 14 amino acids. V was clipped by 5 bases and J by 9 bases, with 17 bases between them.

Ten or more counts support this clonotype. This chain uses TRBV4-3 with TRBJ1-1; D remains unclear. The CDR3 consists of 15 residues. Trimming left V 5 bases short and J 0 bases short, with 13 bases between. Per the germline V gene, CDR1 is LGHNA and CDR2 is YSLEER. The DNA of the CDR3 is TGCGCCAGCAGCAGTTGGGATTCCATGAACACTGAAGCTTTCTTT. Translating gives CASSSWDSMNTEAFF.

This sequence joins TRBV19 and TRBJ2-3; 8 bases match TRBD1. Per the germline V gene, CDR1 is LNHDA and CDR2 is SQIVND (reference sequence). V trimming: 5 bases; J trimming: 5 bases; junction bases outside the gene matches: 6. CDR3 length equals 14 residues. CDR3 in DNA: TGTGCCAGTAGTCTCGGGACAGGAGTAGATACGCAGTATTTT. Amino acid sequence: CASSLGTGVDTQYF.

This clonotype appeared a single time. The J gene is TRBJ2-3, the V gene TRBV19; tentatively, D is TRBD1 (6 bases). V gave up 0 bases and J gave up 0 bases, with 13 bases separating them. Germline CDR1 is LNHDA and CDR2 is SQIVND (reference sequence). The CDR3 runs 17 residues. CDR3 in DNA: TGTGCCAGTAGTATAGAAGTGGCAGGGGTCAGCACAGATACGCAGTATTTT. It translates to CASSIEVAGVSTDTQYF.

This clonotype was detected a few times. The chain employs TRBV4-1 and TRBJ1-2; a possible D gene is TRBD1 (6 bases). The germline CDR1 and CDR2 sequences are MGHRA and YSYEKL. The CDR3 spans 15 residues. The V gene lost 2 bases and the J gene lost 5 bases, with 15 bases spanning the gap. The CDR3 spells CASSQRDGGAYGYTF. DNA of the CDR3: TGCGCCAGCAGCCAAAGGGACGGGGGGGCGTATGGCTACACCTTC.

This chain uses TRBV12-2 with TRBJ2-7; the listed D gene, TRBD1, was not tested against the DNA. TRBV12-2 is a listed pseudogene. This CDR3 is 15 amino acids long. The CDR3 loop reads CASRLVCSGAGEQYF. Here the CDR3 DNA reads TGTGCAAGTCGCTTAGTGTGTTCAGGGGCGGGCGAGCAGTACTTC.

Points on this clonotype: At one boundary the junction diverges from the germline segment, which might be a read error. CDR3 sequence: CVSSPPDRDHYGYTF. CDR3 DNA: TGTGTCAGCTCACCACCGGACAGAGATCACTATGGCTACACCTTC. The rearrangement joins TRBV18 to TRBJ1-2; D is perhaps TRBD1 (6 bases). CDR1 is KGHSH, CDR2 LQKENI, per germline. The length of the CDR3 is 15 residues. The whole variable domain, filled in from reference TRBV18 and TRBJ1-2, reads NAGVMQNPRHLVRRRGQEARLRCSPMKGHSHVYWYRQLPEEGLKFMVYLQKENIIDESGMPKERFSAEFPKEGPSILRIQQVVRGDSAAYFCVSSPPDRDHYGYTFGSGTRLTVV.

This clonotype showed up many times. The CDR3 reads CSPPRAHTSNQPQHF. CDR3 coding DNA: TGCAGCCCCCCTCGGGCACACACTAGCAATCAGCCCCAGCATTTT. The rearrangement joins TRBV29-1 to TRBJ1-5, with unresolved D. CDR3 length: 15 amino acids. V dropped 8 bases and J dropped 0 bases, with 17 bases sitting between them. CDR1 is SQVTM, CDR2 ANQGSEA, per germline.

The chain carries TRBV29-1 and TRBJ1-1; TRBD1 matches at 7 bases. Trimming took 7 bases from V and 5 from J; bases not matched to a gene: 10. CDR1 is SQVTM and CDR2 is ANQGSEA in the germline V gene. The CDR3 contains 13 residues. CDR3 amino acids: CSGRDRTSTEAFF. The CDR3 region has the DNA TGCAGCGGAAGGGACAGAACGAGTACTGAAGCTTTCTTT.

In its sample, this clonotype was seen many times. CDR3 sequence (DNA): TGCAGTACGCGGTGGGACGCAACTAATGAAAAACTGTTTTTT. Translating gives CSTRWDATNEKLFF. The chain carries TRBV20-1 and TRBJ1-4, with TRBD1 as a possible D gene (5 bases). The CDR3 extends over 14 amino acids. Germline CDR1 reads DFQATT; CDR2 reads SNEGSKA (reference sequence). Deletions cut 8 bases from V and 0 bases from J, with 13 bases between.

Notes on this clonotype: It may be a read error: a sequence one base away is much more abundant. V gene TRBV28 combines with J gene TRBJ2-7; the match to TRBD2 covers 11 bases. The V gene end was trimmed by 5 bases and the J gene end by 6 bases; junction bases not matched to a gene: 6. CDR3 length: 14 amino acids. Germline V gene lookup returns CDR1 MDHEN and CDR2 SYDVKM. CDR3 coding DNA: TGTGCCAGCAGTCCGGTAGCGGGAGGGGCCGAGCAGTACTTC. Translating gives CASSPVAGGAEQYF.